A single sample gave rise to the 28 T cell receptor beta chains below, sequenced in a study of cytomegalovirus exposure and HLA in healthy donors. In the PCR, 60 Vbeta and 13 Jbeta primers were used. Generated by immunoSEQ multiplex PCR, the TCRdb table keeps only in-frame clones and is missing some. The table includes around 70,000 clones, around 84% detected once. Sequencing was done on a sample of PBMCs. The origin of the receptors is a woman aged 40 to 50 in good health and CMV-seropositive.

J is TRBJ2-6 and V is TRBV19, with 7 bases lining up with TRBD1. In germline, CDR1 is LNHDA, CDR2 SQIVND (reference sequence). J lost 4 bases, V lost 5 bases, and 8 bases had no gene match. The CDR3 spans 16 residues. The CDR3 region has the DNA TGTGCCAGTAGTGGGACGAGGACAGGAGGGGCCAACGTCCTGACTTTC. This encodes CASSGTRTGGANVLTF.

The chain carries TRBV6-5 and TRBJ2-7, with 8 bases aligning to TRBD1. After removal of 8 bases from V and 0 bases from J, the junction contained 3 bases not matched to a gene. CDR1 and CDR2 (germline): MNHEY, SVGAGI. The CDR3 loop spans 13 amino acids. The CDR3 spells CASWTGNSYEQYF. The CDR3 DNA is TGTGCCAGCTGGACAGGGAACTCCTACGAGCAGTACTTC.

V usage is TRBV6-6 and J usage is TRBJ1-1; 9 bases are a match to TRBD1. The CDR3 runs 15 residues. V shed 8 bases, J shed 5 bases, and the junction held 12 bases outside the gene matches. The germline V gene has CDR1 MNHNY and CDR2 SVGAGI (reference sequence). The CDR3 reads CASLNHRDRETEAFF. DNA for the CDR3: TGTGCCAGCCTCAACCACCGGGACAGGGAGACTGAAGCTTTCTTT.

V is TRBV5-1 and J is TRBJ2-6, with D perhaps TRBD1 (6 bases). Germline V gene data show CDR1 as SGHRS and CDR2 as YFSETQ. Trimming left V 4 bases short and J 0 bases short, with 8 bases between. The CDR3 is made up of 15 amino acids. CDR3 region: CASSPDSSGANVLTF. Here the CDR3 DNA reads TGCGCCAGCAGCCCGGACAGCTCTGGGGCCAACGTCCTGACTTTC.

This clone was seen only once. The CDR3 region is CASSGIQGSSYNEQFF. The CDR3 DNA is TGCGCCAGCAGCGGAATACAGGGTAGCTCCTACAATGAGCAGTTCTTC. This chain connects TRBV5-1 to TRBJ2-1; D possibly corresponds to TRBD1 (6 bases). Trimming shortened V by 4 bases and J by 0 bases, and 14 bases separated the two germline ends. The CDR3 is made up of 16 amino acids. CDR1 SGHRS and CDR2 YFSETQ come from the germline V gene.

The chain recombines TRBV11-2 with TRBJ2-5, with 9 bases identical to TRBD2. Germline V gives CDR1 SGHAT, CDR2 FQNNGV. The ends lost 5 bases at V and 0 bases at J; junction bases unmatched: 7. CDR3 length: 16 residues. In nucleotides, the CDR3 is TGTGCCAGCAGCAAAGGGGCTAGCGGGGACCAAGAGACCCAGTACTTC. Translation: CASSKGASGDQETQYF. Filled out from reference TRBV11-2 and TRBJ2-5, the complete variable domain reads EAGVAQSPRYKIIEKRQSVAFWCNPISGHATLYWYQQILGQGPKLLIQFQNNGVVDDSQLPKDRFSAERLKGVDSTLKIQPAKLEDSAVYLCASSKGASGDQETQYFGPGTRLLVL.

This sequence joins TRBV15 and TRBJ1-2; D gene uncertain. The V gene's germline CDR1 is LNHNV and CDR2 YYDKDF (reference sequence). V shed 0 bases and J shed 7 bases, with 12 bases lying between them. The CDR3 sequence is 14 residues long. The DNA of the CDR3 is TGTGCCACCAGCAGAGATAAGGCAGGTCCTGGCTACACCTTC. The encoded protein is CATSRDKAGPGYTF.

Concerning this clone itself: At one end the junction does not follow the germline gene, possibly because of a read error. The chain employs TRBV7-9 and TRBJ2-7; TRBD1 agrees at 7 bases. The CDR3 loop spans 16 amino acids. Germline CDR1 reads SEHNR; CDR2 reads FQNEAQ (reference sequence). The CDR3 loop reads CSSSVGTALSSYEQYF. The CDR3 DNA is TGTTCCAGCAGCGTCGGGACAGCCCTCAGCTCCTACGAGCAGTACTTC.

The chain combines TRBV7-7 with TRBJ2-5; TRBD1 matches 7 bases. CDR3 length equals 14 residues. Trimming took 5 bases from V and 1 from J; bases not matched to a gene: 4. Per germline, CDR1 SSHAT and CDR2 FNYEAQ (reference sequence). The CDR3 bases are TGTGCCAGCAGCCCCACAGGGGTCCAAGAGACCCAGTACTTC. Translating it yields CASSPTGVQETQYF.

The chain uses TRBV7-6 and TRBJ2-2; 10 bases align to TRBD2. Germline values: CDR1 SGHVS, CDR2 FNYEAQ. The CDR3 is made up of 16 amino acids. The trim removed 5 bases at V and 6 bases at J, leaving 9 bases unmatched. CDR3 amino acids: CASSPRVAGGPGELFF. CDR3 DNA sequence: TGTGCCAGCAGCCCCCGAGTAGCGGGGGGTCCCGGGGAGCTGTTTTTT.

The count of this clone is one. The V call is TRBV6-5, the J call TRBJ2-7; 9 positions match TRBD2. CDR1 and CDR2 (germline): MNHEY, SVGAGI. J lost 0 bases, V lost 2 bases, and 5 bases had no gene match. The CDR3 extends over 16 amino acids. The CDR3 loop is CASSYGSGGTSYEQYF. The CDR3 DNA follows: TGTGCCAGCAGTTACGGTAGCGGGGGAACCTCCTACGAGCAGTACTTC.

V is TRBV27 and J is TRBJ2-7; TRBD1 might be the D (5 bases). CDR1 is MNHEY, CDR2 SMNVEV, per germline (reference sequence). V shed 8 bases and J shed 3 bases, with 14 bases lying between them. The length of the CDR3 is 13 residues. The CDR3 sequence: CASVDTKSYEQYF. The CDR3 coding sequence is TGTGCCAGCGTGGACACAAAGAGCTACGAGCAGTACTTC.

The CDR3, as DNA: TGTGCCAGCAGCTCCGGAGGGGCTGGTGAGCAGTTCTTC. Protein product: CASSSGGAGEQFF. This rearrangement joins TRBV6-6 to TRBJ2-1; D is possibly TRBD2 (6 bases). This CDR3 has 13 residues. Trimming removed 6 bases at V and 9 bases at J, with 15 bases between. CDR1 MNHNY and CDR2 SVGAGI come from the germline V gene (reference sequence).

This clone was found a few times. One end of the junction varies from germline; a read error may be responsible. V usage is TRBV10-3 and J usage is TRBJ1-4, with D possibly matching TRBD1 (6 bases). The CDR3 is 15 amino acids. Germline V gene data show CDR1 as ENHRY and CDR2 as SYGVKD. The CDR3 DNA sequence: TGTGCCAGCAGTCCCCTCAGTGGGACAACTGAAAAACTGTTTTTT. Its protein is CASSPLSGTTEKLFF.

CDR3 loop: CASSIGGGDTQYF. The CDR3 nucleotides are TGTGCCAGTAGTATCGGCGGGGGAGATACGCAGTATTTT. V is TRBV19 and J is TRBJ2-3; 7 bases align to TRBD2. Germline V gene data show CDR1 as LNHDA and CDR2 as SQIVND (reference sequence). V gave up 3 bases and J gave up 5 bases; unmatched junction bases: 2. This CDR3 spans 13 amino acids. The complete variable domain, with remaining parts taken from reference TRBV19 and TRBJ2-3, reads DGGITQSPKYLFRKEGQNVTLSCEQNLNHDAMYWYRQDPGQGLRLIYYSQIVNDFQKGDIAEGYSVSREKKESFPLTVTSAQKNPTAFYLCASSIGGGDTQYFGPGTRLTVL.

V is TRBV6-6 and J is TRBJ1-2; D perhaps matches TRBD1 (6 bases). The CDR3 covers 13 residues. Trimming pared 7 bases from V and 7 bases from J, leaving 16 bases between. In germline, CDR1 is MNHNY, CDR2 SVGAGI (reference sequence). CDR3 nucleotide sequence: TGTGCCAGCACCGGGACACGGGGGGGTGGCTACACCTTC. It yields the protein CASTGTRGGGYTF.

This clone was counted a single time. The chain recombines TRBV5-5 with TRBJ2-1; 10 bases fit TRBD1. Germline V CDR1 and CDR2: SGHKS, YYEKEE (reference sequence). Trimming removed 0 bases from V and 8 bases from J; junction bases left unmatched: 8. This CDR3 region has 16 residues. CDR3 in amino acids: CASSLAAGQGIYEQFF. As DNA, the CDR3 is TGTGCCAGCAGCTTGGCAGCGGGACAGGGGATCTATGAGCAGTTCTTC.

V and J are TRBV27 and TRBJ2-7; 15 bases map to TRBD2. The ends lost 5 bases at V and 4 bases at J; junction bases unmatched: 6. Germline-derived CDR1 and CDR2 are MNHEY and SMNVEV (reference sequence). The CDR3 is 16 residues long. CDR3 sequence reads: CASSPKGLAGGYEQYF. For the CDR3, the DNA is TGTGCCAGCAGTCCCAAGGGACTAGCGGGGGGATACGAGCAGTACTTC.

V gene TRBV5-1 combines with J gene TRBJ2-3, with 10 bases matching TRBD2. Germline V gives CDR1 SGHRS, CDR2 YFSETQ. This CDR3 has 19 residues. Unmatched junction bases numbered 18, after V lost 4 bases and J lost 4 bases. As DNA, the CDR3 is TGCGCCAGCAGCCTGAGTCCCGCTAGCGGGGGCACGCGCGCAGATACGCAGTATTTT. Translating gives CASSLSPASGGTRADTQYF. The full variable domain, in which reference TRBV5-1 and TRBJ2-3 provide the parts outside the CDR3, is KAGVTQTPRYLIKTRGQQVTLSCSPISGHRSVSWYQQTPGQGLQFLFEYFSETQRNKGNFPGRFSGRQFSNSRSEMNVSTLELGDSALYLCASSLSPASGGTRADTQYFGPGTRLTVL.

The chain couples TRBV6-5 to TRBJ2-2; 9 bases are a match to TRBD2. This CDR3 comprises 14 residues. The V and J ends lost 6 bases and 6 bases, in that order; junction bases with no gene match: 5. Germline-derived CDR1 and CDR2 are MNHEY and SVGAGI. This CDR3 reads CASRDLAGPGELFF. The DNA for the CDR3 is TGTGCCAGCAGGGATCTAGCGGGGCCCGGGGAGCTGTTTTTT.

The rearrangement uses TRBV27 and TRBJ2-1, with D possibly matching TRBD1 (6 bases). Germline V CDR1 and CDR2: MNHEY, SMNVEV (reference sequence). The germline V and J ends were trimmed by 2 bases and 9 bases, with 8 bases remaining between them. This CDR3 has 12 amino acids. CDR3 sequence (DNA): TGTGCCAGCAGTTTAAACAGGGTTGAGCAGTTCTTC. This translates into CASSLNRVEQFF.

This clone was detected a few times. V is TRBV27 and J is TRBJ2-7; D call uncertain. There are 13 residues in the CDR3. CDR1 MNHEY and CDR2 SMNVEV come from the germline V gene (reference sequence). Trimming removed 0 bases at V and 2 bases at J, with 5 bases between. CDR3 residues: CASSLSPAYEQYF. In DNA, the CDR3 is TGTGCCAGCAGTTTATCGCCGGCCTACGAGCAGTACTTC.

V and J are TRBV10-3 and TRBJ2-6; TRBD1 agrees at 7 bases. The CDR3 length is 16 residues. Germline lookup yields CDR1 ENHRY and CDR2 SYGVKD. The junction had 7 bases not matched to a gene; V was cut back by 6 bases and J by 2 bases. This CDR3 reads CAISLSDRAGANVLTF. The CDR3 region has the DNA TGTGCCATCAGCCTAAGCGACAGGGCTGGGGCCAACGTCCTGACTTTC.

The chain carries TRBV19 and TRBJ2-3; the D gene is possibly TRBD1 (6 bases). V lost 6 bases and J lost 3, with 7 bases in between. This CDR3 contains 12 residues. Germline V lookup: CDR1 LNHDA, CDR2 SQIVND (reference sequence). The CDR3 sequence is CASSDRTDTQYF. In nucleotides, the CDR3 is TGTGCCAGTAGCGACAGGACAGATACGCAGTATTTT.

This chain uses TRBV30 with TRBJ1-1; D is ambiguous. The CDR3 has 13 residues. Germline loops: CDR1 GTSNPN, CDR2 SVGIG (reference sequence). V lost 2 bases and J lost 1, with 8 bases in between. In DNA, the CDR3 is TGTGCCTGGAGTATGTCGAGGAACACTGAAGCTTTCTTT. This codes for CAWSMSRNTEAFF.

The rearrangement joins TRBV6-5 to TRBJ1-1; TRBD1 matches at 7 bases. Germline V gene lookup returns CDR1 MNHEY and CDR2 SVGAGI. V was clipped by 6 bases and J by 0 bases; unmatched bases: 4. The CDR3 sequence is 14 residues long. CDR3 sequence: CASRGGEMNTEAFF. The DNA for the CDR3 is TGTGCCAGCAGAGGGGGCGAAATGAACACTGAAGCTTTCTTT.

V and J are TRBV5-1 and TRBJ2-7, with 7 bases that match TRBD2. The CDR3 spans 17 residues. The germline V gene has CDR1 SGHRS and CDR2 YFSETQ. V dropped 0 bases and J dropped 4; count of bases not matched to a gene: 13. CDR3 nucleotide sequence: TGCGCCAGCAGCTTGGGTCCCGGCATCGGGGAGGGTTACGAGCAGTACTTC. Its protein product is CASSLGPGIGEGYEQYF.

V usage is TRBV6-5 and J usage is TRBJ1-2; 10 bases line up with TRBD1. V shed 2 bases, J shed 3 bases, and the junction held 0 bases outside the gene matches. Looked up from germline, CDR1 is MNHEY and CDR2 is SVGAGI. This CDR3 contains 14 residues. CDR3 DNA: TGTGCCAGCAGTTACGGGACAGGGGACTATGGCTACACCTTC. Its translation is CASSYGTGDYGYTF.